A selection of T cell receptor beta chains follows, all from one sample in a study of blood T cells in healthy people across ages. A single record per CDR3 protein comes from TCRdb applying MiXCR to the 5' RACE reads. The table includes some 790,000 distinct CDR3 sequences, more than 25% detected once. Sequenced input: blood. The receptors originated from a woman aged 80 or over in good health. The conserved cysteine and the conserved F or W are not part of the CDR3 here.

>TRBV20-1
SAYRRPAQH
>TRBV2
ASSTLGGATNEKLF
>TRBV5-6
ASSDTGGTGANVPT
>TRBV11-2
ASSATGGLDEKLF
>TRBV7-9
ASSQARGGATEQF
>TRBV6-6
ASSQEGGAGYGYT
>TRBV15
ATSRGTTSQKTQY
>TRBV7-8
ASSLLGKQGEQY
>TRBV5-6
ASRVHRVRETQY
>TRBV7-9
ASSSVSFKSNEQF
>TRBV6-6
ASSYSRGYNEQF
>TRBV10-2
ARRMGGANEKLF
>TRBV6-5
ASRERGGLNEQY
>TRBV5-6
ASTPAGGGTDTQY
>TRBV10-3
AISVDRDTYEQY
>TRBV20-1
SARDRTRGYGYT
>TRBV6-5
ASSTGTANTEAF
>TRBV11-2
ASSLVGAVYEQY
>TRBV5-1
ASSPGQGNNQPQH
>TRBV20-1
SARAPNYSGANVLT
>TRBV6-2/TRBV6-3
ASTWDSFNYGYT
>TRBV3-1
ASSQGEGAGQPQH
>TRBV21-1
ASSSKRWEGKYGYT
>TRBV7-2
ASSLAYQAYNEQF
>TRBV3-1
ASSPSTAALYGYT
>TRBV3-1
ASSQGLAGASYEQY
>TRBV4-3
ASSQEDRSNQPQH
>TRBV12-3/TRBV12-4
ASTSDRVGTKNIQY
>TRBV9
ASSVTGDGSNQPQH
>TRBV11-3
ASSSTGVTEAF